This record concerns one T cell receptor (beta chain) sequence. Its antigen is not identified. In germline, CDR1 is GTSNPN, CDR2 SVGIG (reference sequence). This CDR3 region has 17 residues. V trimming: 2 bases; J trimming: 5 bases; junction bases outside the gene matches: 9. The source of the sample is a study of cytomegalovirus exposure and HLA in healthy donors. PCR amplification relied on 60 Vbeta primers (plus 13 Jbeta primers). Method: immunoSEQ multiplex PCR; TCRdb's copy keeps in-frame clones and lacks some. The data contain 150,000 to 200,000 clones, roughly 80% of them singletons. This cohort consisted of healthy bone marrow donors. Overall study findings and caveats: Associated with cytomegalovirus, according to the listing, were 150 to 200 TCR beta chains. In a later analysis, a missense DCLRE1C variant was linked to TCR beta V- and J-gene trimming.

This chain joins TRBV30 and TRBJ2-5, with TRBD2 matching 15 bases. Sequencing was performed on PBMCs. The source is a woman in her late teens or twenties in good health and CMV-seronegative. The CDR3 sequence is CAWSWGLAGGNTETQYF. DNA of the CDR3: TGTGCCTGGAGTTGGGGACTAGCGGGAGGTAATACGGAGACCCAGTACTTC. The whole variable domain, filled in from reference TRBV30 and TRBJ2-5, reads SQTIHQWPATLVQPVGSPLSLECTVEGTSNPNLYWYRQAAGRGLQLLFYSVGIGQISSEVPQNLSASRPQDRQFILSSKKLLLSDSGFYLCAWSWGLAGGNTETQYFGPGTRLLVL.